This T cell receptor beta chain was profiled in a study of cytomegalovirus exposure and HLA in healthy donors. The CDR3 consists of 14 residues. CDR1 SGHTA and CDR2 FQGNSA come from the germline V gene. Trimming removed 3 bases from V and 0 bases from J, with 9 bases in between. Primers included in the PCR were 60 Vbeta and 13 Jbeta primers. This table comes from immunoSEQ multiplex PCR, and its TCRdb copy is limited to in-frame clones, with some not included. Among about 130,000 clones listed, 60% to 80% were seen once. This clone has just a few counts. The source is a man aged 25-45 years in good health and CMV-seronegative. The source material was PBMCs. The V call is TRBV7-2, the J call TRBJ2-7; no reliable D call. The CDR3, as DNA: TGTGCCAGCAGCTTGATGCCGAGCTCCTACGAGCAGTACTTC. This codes for CASSLMPSSYEQYF.